The 27 T cell receptor beta chains listed next were all sequenced from one sample in a study of response to subunit inactivated influenza vaccine. TCRdb re-analysed the RT-PCR reads in MiXCR, keeping a single row per CDR3 protein. This table holds 650,000 or so distinct CDR3 sequences, approximately 15% found once. Sample: PBMCs from blood, taken 14 to 15 days before vaccination. The origin of the receptors is a man aged 45-60 years who received an inactivated influenza vaccine.

The chain combines TRBV20-1 with TRBJ1-3; the match to TRBD1 covers 7 bases. There are 19 residues in the CDR3. The V gene end was trimmed by 8 bases and the J gene end by 1 base; junction bases not matched to a gene: 23. Germline V gene sequence: CDR1 DFQATT, CDR2 SNEGSKA (reference sequence). Here the CDR3 DNA reads TGCAGTCTTCGCCCCGTAAGACAGGGTTTTCGTCGGTCTGGAAACACCATATATTTT. Translated: CSLRPVRQGFRRSGNTIYF.

This clonotype was detected many times. J is TRBJ2-1 and V is TRBV5-1; maybe TRBD2 (5 bases). The ends were cut back, 1 base at V and 8 bases at J, with 7 bases in the middle. There are 12 residues in the CDR3. Germline V gene sequence: CDR1 SGHRS, CDR2 YFSETQ. CDR3 sequence reads: CASSLSGDEQFF. CDR3 in DNA: TGCGCCAGCAGCTTGTCCGGGGATGAGCAGTTCTTC.

This clonotype occurred a few times. This chain links TRBV25-1 with TRBJ2-2; 8 positions agree with TRBD2. The CDR3 is made up of 17 amino acids. The ends lost 0 bases at V and 4 bases at J; junction bases unmatched: 7. Germline CDR1 reads MGHDK; CDR2 reads SYGVNS. The CDR3 nucleotides are TGTGCCAGCAGTGAATATTACCGGGAGGGGATCACCGGGGAGCTGTTTTTT. Amino acid sequence: CASSEYYREGITGELFF.

V and J are TRBV20-1 and TRBJ2-3; perhaps TRBD2 as D (6 bases). The CDR3 has 14 amino acids. Germline V gives CDR1 DFQATT, CDR2 SNEGSKA (reference sequence). The V end lost 5 bases, the J end lost 2 bases, and 14 bases lay between the germline ends. The DNA of the CDR3 is TGCAGTGCTGGAAGGCGGGGTGCCACAGATACGCAGTATTTT. This sequence encodes CSAGRRGATDTQYF.

This clonotype has a count of ten or more. The genes are TRBV6-2 or TRBV6-3 and TRBJ1-2, with a possible D match to TRBD1 (6 bases). The CDR3 has 14 residues. Trimming cost V 6 bases and J 2 bases, with 13 bases left between them. Germline V gene sequence: CDR1 MNHEY, CDR2 SVGEGT. The CDR3 coding sequence is TGTGCCAGCAGAGAACAGGGAAGGAACTATGGCTACACCTTC. Translation: CASREQGRNYGYTF.

This clonotype was observed a handful of times. This chain uses TRBV4-1 with TRBJ2-4; D is ambiguous. Looked up from germline, CDR1 is MGHRA and CDR2 is YSYEKL. V lost 1 base, J lost 3 bases, and 13 bases lay in between. The CDR3 has 16 amino acids. CDR3 residues: CASSQGAVARKNIQYF. The DNA for the CDR3 is TGCGCCAGCAGCCAAGGGGCCGTTGCCCGCAAAAACATTCAGTACTTC.

This clonotype was found a few times. The gene calls are TRBV4-2 and TRBJ2-7; 11 bases are shared with TRBD2. The trim removed 3 bases at V and 4 bases at J, leaving 5 bases unmatched. This CDR3 spans 15 amino acids. Germline loops: CDR1 LGHNA, CDR2 YNFKEQ. CDR3: CASSHLAGGQYEQYF. DNA of the CDR3: TGTGCCAGCAGCCACCTAGCGGGGGGCCAATACGAGCAGTACTTC.

This clonotype appeared many times. V and J are TRBV6-6 and TRBJ1-1; TRBD1 agrees at 8 bases. Germline V gene sequence: CDR1 MNHNY, CDR2 SVGAGI (reference sequence). With V trimmed by 7 bases and J by 6 bases, 4 bases remained unmatched. The CDR3 is 12 amino acids. The CDR3 DNA reads as TGTGCCAGCAACAGGGGGATCGCTGAAGCTTTCTTT. It translates to CASNRGIAEAFF.

In this sample, this clonotype turned up many times. The chain has TRBV5-1 and TRBJ1-1; D not resolved. V lost 0 bases and J lost 1, with 10 bases in between. Germline CDR1 reads SGHRS; CDR2 reads YFSETQ. This CDR3 contains 15 residues. CDR3: CASSLERGANTEAFF. The DNA for the CDR3 is TGCGCCAGCAGCTTGGAGCGGGGTGCGAACACTGAAGCTTTCTTT.

The chain links TRBV5-1 to TRBJ1-2; D gene ambiguous. In germline, CDR1 is SGHRS, CDR2 YFSETQ. V shed 1 base and J shed 7 bases, with 11 bases lying between them. This CDR3 region has 13 residues. CDR3 loop: CASSLIRDGGYTF. The CDR3 DNA is TGCGCCAGCAGCTTGATCCGAGACGGTGGCTACACCTTC.

Turning to this clonotype: A junction end diverges from the germline sequence, so it may reflect a read error. The chain is built from TRBV27 and TRBJ2-3, with D perhaps assigned TRBD1 or TRBD2 (5 bases each). Germline assignment: CDR1 MNHEY and CDR2 SMNVEV (reference sequence). CDR3 length: 14 amino acids. The DNA for the CDR3 is TGTTCCAGCAGTTCTCGGGACCGTCGTGATACGCAGTATTTT. This gives the protein CSSSSRDRRDTQYF.

The chain employs TRBV20-1 and TRBJ2-2; 11 bases are shared with TRBD2. CDR3 length equals 15 residues. The germline V gene encodes CDR1 DFQATT and CDR2 SNEGSKA (reference sequence). Trimming took 6 bases from V and 3 from J; bases not matched to a gene: 6. The CDR3 here is CSASHSGRDTGELFF. The CDR3 nucleotides are TGCAGTGCAAGTCATAGCGGGAGGGACACCGGGGAGCTGTTTTTT.

This clonotype was recorded a few times. This chain links TRBV3-1 with TRBJ1-1; 8 bases line up with TRBD1. This CDR3 is 14 amino acids long. The V and J ends lost 4 bases and 7 bases, in that order; junction bases with no gene match: 8. CDR1 and CDR2 from the germline V gene are LGHDT and YNNKEL (reference sequence). Here the CDR3 reads CASSRTGRTYEAFF. In DNA, the CDR3 is TGTGCCAGCAGCCGGACAGGGAGAACCTATGAAGCTTTCTTT.

V gene TRBV4-3 combines with J gene TRBJ1-1; no clear D. The CDR3 is made up of 15 amino acids. V shed 1 base and J shed 3 bases, with 12 bases lying between them. The V gene's germline CDR1 is LGHNA and CDR2 YSLEER. The CDR3 DNA sequence: TGCGCCAGCAGCCAAGTGAGGGCTTCCGACACTGAAGCTTTCTTT. Residues: CASSQVRASDTEAFF.

This clonotype was recorded many times. The chain is built from TRBV2 and TRBJ2-1, with 7 positions matching TRBD2. Germline assignment: CDR1 SNHLY and CDR2 FYNNEI. V was clipped by 6 bases and J by 1 base; unmatched bases: 6. The CDR3 totals 15 residues. The CDR3 sequence: CASSPRRESYNEQFF. The CDR3 nucleotides read TGTGCCAGCAGCCCCCGGCGGGAGTCCTACAATGAGCAGTTCTTC. Complete variable domain (other parts from reference TRBV2 and TRBJ2-1): EPEVTQTPSHQVTQMGQEVILRCVPISNHLYFYWYRQILGQKVEFLVSFYNNEISEKSEIFDDQFSVERPDGSNFTLKIRSTKLEDSAMYFCASSPRRESYNEQFFGPGTRLTVL.

This clonotype was picked up many times. The chain uses TRBV28 and TRBJ2-1; tentatively, D is TRBD2 (6 bases). The germline CDR1 and CDR2 sequences are MDHEN and SYDVKM. Trimming pared 6 bases from V and 4 bases from J, leaving 19 bases between. This CDR3 is built from 16 residues. This CDR3 reads CASRPVEGGLYNEQFF. CDR3 coding DNA: TGTGCCAGCAGACCCGTCGAGGGCGGACTATACAATGAGCAGTTCTTC.

The chain links TRBV20-1 to TRBJ2-3; D might be TRBD1 or TRBD2, each matching 5 bases. The germline V gene encodes CDR1 DFQATT and CDR2 SNEGSKA (reference sequence). The CDR3 is made up of 14 amino acids. Trimming removed 3 bases at V and 2 bases at J, with 12 bases between. The CDR3 DNA sequence: TGCAGTGCTAGGAGGGACGGCCACACAGATACGCAGTATTTT. This codes for CSARRDGHTDTQYF.

This clonotype occurred a few times. The chain links TRBV28 to TRBJ2-1; D is unresolved. The V gene lost 4 bases and the J gene lost 4 bases, with 11 bases spanning the gap. CDR1 and CDR2 (germline): MDHEN, SYDVKM. The CDR3 loop spans 14 amino acids. The CDR3 protein is CASSWPPSYNEQFF. The CDR3 coding sequence is TGTGCCAGCAGTTGGCCTCCTTCGTACAATGAGCAGTTCTTC.

This clonotype was seen only a few times. The chain carries TRBV6-2 or TRBV6-3 and TRBJ2-2, with no clear D. Germline-derived CDR1 and CDR2 are MNHEY and SVGEGT. CDR3 length: 15 amino acids. Deletions cut 5 bases from V and 4 bases from J, with 14 bases between. The CDR3 sequence is CASSTPPTGTGELFF. CDR3 nucleotide sequence: TGTGCCAGCAGTACCCCTCCAACGGGCACCGGGGAGCTGTTTTTT.

The chain combines TRBV25-1 with TRBJ2-1, with TRBD1 matching over 10 bases. This CDR3 region has 16 residues. Germline V gene lookup returns CDR1 MGHDK and CDR2 SYGVNS. V trimming: 4 bases; J trimming: 4 bases; junction bases outside the gene matches: 7. The CDR3: CASSVPGQGIYNEQFF. CDR3 DNA sequence: TGTGCCAGCAGTGTACCGGGACAGGGGATTTACAATGAGCAGTTCTTC.

A few counts support this clonotype. V and J are TRBV7-2 and TRBJ2-4, with TRBD2 matching 7 bases. The CDR3 runs 16 residues. Per the germline V gene, CDR1 is SGHTA and CDR2 is FQGNSA. Losses at the gene ends were 5 bases for V and 0 bases for J; bases not matched to a gene: 7. CDR3 region: CASSPGGGGAKNIQYF. The CDR3 DNA is TGTGCCAGCAGCCCGGGTGGGGGGGGAGCCAAAAACATTCAGTACTTC.

This clonotype showed up just a few times. The chain couples TRBV4-2 to TRBJ2-7; 8 bases are a match to TRBD2. Trimming removed 0 bases from V and 7 bases from J; junction bases left unmatched: 11. CDR3 size: 16 residues. Per the germline V gene, CDR1 is LGHNA and CDR2 is YNFKEQ. The CDR3 loop reads CASSQDRKRESGEQYF. The DNA for the CDR3 is TGTGCCAGCAGCCAAGACCGGAAGCGGGAGTCGGGAGAGCAGTACTTC.

The chain is built from TRBV19 and TRBJ2-1; a possible D gene is TRBD2 (6 bases). The germline CDR1 and CDR2 sequences are LNHDA and SQIVND (reference sequence). The V and J ends lost 3 bases and 3 bases respectively, with 12 bases between them. There are 15 residues in the CDR3. CDR3 sequence reads: CASSIGRGYYNEQFF. CDR3 coding DNA: TGTGCCAGTAGTATTGGGCGGGGCTACTACAATGAGCAGTTCTTC.

J is TRBJ2-1 and V is TRBV19; D remains unclear. CDR3 length equals 16 residues. Germline CDR1 is LNHDA and CDR2 is SQIVND (reference sequence). The V end lost 5 bases, the J end lost 0 bases, and 14 bases lay between the germline ends. The CDR3 coding sequence is TGTGCCAGTAGTGCCCTGGCGGTGAGCTCCTACAATGAGCAGTTCTTC. This codes for CASSALAVSSYNEQFF.

This clonotype was seen more than once but under ten times. This chain joins TRBV6-2 or TRBV6-3 and TRBJ2-1, with unresolved D. Trimming shortened V by 6 bases and J by 9 bases, and 18 bases separated the two germline ends. The CDR3 is 14 amino acids. Germline-derived CDR1 and CDR2 are MNHEY and SVGEGT. Here the CDR3 reads CASRTDSSFGEQFF. CDR3 in DNA: TGTGCCAGCAGAACCGATTCCAGCTTTGGTGAGCAGTTCTTC.

The CDR3 DNA reads as TGCAGCGCCCGAGGCCCGGGCGGGACAGGACTCTACGAGCAGTACTTC. Translation: CSARGPGGTGLYEQYF. The chain uses TRBV29-1 and TRBJ2-7, with 8 bases aligning to TRBD1. The V gene end was trimmed by 7 bases and the J gene end by 3 bases; junction bases not matched to a gene: 17. The V gene's germline CDR1 is SQVTM and CDR2 ANQGSEA. The length of the CDR3 is 16 residues.

The chain has TRBV9 and TRBJ2-3; 9 bases map to TRBD2. The trim removed 2 bases at V and 4 bases at J, leaving 8 bases unmatched. Per the germline V gene, CDR1 is SGDLS and CDR2 is YYNGEE. This CDR3 is 16 amino acids long. The CDR3 sequence is CASSVFLAGAPDTQYF. In nucleotides, the CDR3 is TGTGCCAGCAGCGTTTTTTTAGCGGGAGCGCCAGATACGCAGTATTTT.